A single sample gave rise to the 10 T cell receptor beta chains below, sequenced in a study of radiation and T cells in renal cell carcinoma. Regarding time point: baseline pretreatment blood. The treatment is: 15 Gy SBRT to primary tumor, nephrectomy 4 weeks later. This table comes from immunoSEQ multiplex PCR, and its TCRdb copy is limited to in-frame clones, with some not included. The data hold approximately 90,000 clones, with approximately 86% observed a single time. The sample was blood, taken from a patient whose treatment included radiotherapy and nephrectomy. These receptors were collected from a man aged 50-60 years with renal cell carcinoma.

V is TRBV2 and J is TRBJ1-3, with D possibly TRBD1 on 6 matching bases. CDR3 length: 14 residues. V was trimmed by 2 bases and J by 3 bases, leaving 8 bases between them. From germline, CDR1 is SNHLY and CDR2 FYNNEI. CDR3 DNA: TGTGCCAGCAGTGAACAGGGGATTGGAAACACCATATATTTT. Protein: CASSEQGIGNTIYF. The full variable domain, its missing parts supplied by reference TRBV2 and TRBJ1-3, is EPEVTQTPSHQVTQMGQEVILRCVPISNHLYFYWYRQILGQKVEFLVSFYNNEISEKSEIFDDQFSVERPDGSNFTLKIRSTKLEDSAMYFCASSEQGIGNTIYFGEGSWLTVV.

V is TRBV15 and J is TRBJ2-3; 11 bases are shared with TRBD1. Unmatched junction bases numbered 10, after V lost 5 bases and J lost 3 bases. The CDR3 is made up of 17 amino acids. From germline, CDR1 is LNHNV and CDR2 YYDKDF (reference sequence). In DNA form, the CDR3 reads TGTGCCACCAGCTGGGGGACAGGGGGTTTTGGTACAGATACGCAGTATTTT. This translates into CATSWGTGGFGTDTQYF.

The chain couples TRBV19 to TRBJ1-1; D is ambiguous. The CDR3 has 15 residues. Deletions cut 0 bases from V and 11 bases from J, with 19 bases between. From germline, CDR1 is LNHDA and CDR2 SQIVND (reference sequence). Here the CDR3 DNA reads TGTGCCAGTAGTATAGATAGATCCCCGACCCGTCGGGCTTTCTTT. It codes for CASSIDRSPTRRAFF.

V usage is TRBV5-4 and J usage is TRBJ2-2, with D possibly matching TRBD2 (6 bases). From germline, CDR1 is SGHNT and CDR2 YYREEE (reference sequence). Trimming took off 4 bases at V and 4 bases at J, with 11 bases between the two ends. This CDR3 has 14 amino acids. CDR3 nucleotide sequence: TGTGCCAGCAGCCTGGAGGGAGGCACCGGGGAGCTGTTTTTT. As protein: CASSLEGGTGELFF.

This chain connects TRBV10-3 to TRBJ2-3; D is unresolved. Between the trimmed V and J ends, which lost 7 bases and 1 base, there was a span of 6 bases. The germline V gene has CDR1 ENHRY and CDR2 SYGVKD. The CDR3 runs to 12 residues. The CDR3 is CAIMVGTDTQYF. The CDR3 DNA reads TGTGCCATCATGGTCGGCACAGATACGCAGTATTTT.

V and J are TRBV10-2 and TRBJ1-3; 10 bases fit TRBD1. The CDR3 runs 16 residues. Germline CDR1 reads WSHSY; CDR2 reads SAAADI. Losses at the gene ends were 6 bases for V and 2 bases for J; bases not matched to a gene: 7. CDR3 amino acids: CASSLDGTGAGNTIYF. Here the CDR3 DNA reads TGCGCCAGCAGCCTCGACGGGACAGGGGCTGGAAACACCATATATTTT.

The chain has TRBV10-3 and TRBJ1-1, with TRBD1 matching 12 bases. Germline trimming cut 3 bases from V and 11 bases from J; bases unmatched to any gene: 16. Looked up from germline, CDR1 is ENHRY and CDR2 is SYGVKD. CDR3 length: 17 residues. The CDR3 region is CAISDPDNPGTGGWAFF. In nucleotides, the CDR3 is TGTGCCATCAGTGATCCCGATAACCCCGGGACAGGGGGCTGGGCTTTCTTT.

V and J are TRBV30 and TRBJ2-5; D is possibly TRBD1 (6 bases). Germline values: CDR1 GTSNPN, CDR2 SVGIG (reference sequence). Trimming removed 7 bases from V and 3 bases from J, with 15 bases in between. The CDR3 contains 13 residues. This CDR3 is CALGAVLKETQYF. As DNA, the CDR3 is TGTGCCTTGGGGGCGGTTCTTAAAGAGACCCAGTACTTC.

V is TRBV11-2 and J is TRBJ2-1; D possibly corresponds to TRBD2 (5 bases). Germline loops: CDR1 SGHAT, CDR2 FQNNGV. Deletions cut 7 bases from V and 8 bases from J, with 18 bases between. The CDR3 spans 14 residues. As DNA, the CDR3 is TGTGCCAGCACCCCGATTGAAGGGAGATATGAGCAGTTCTTC. Protein: CASTPIEGRYEQFF.

The rearrangement links TRBV4-1 to TRBJ2-3; 10 nucleotides align to TRBD1. This CDR3 comprises 17 residues. J gave up 6 bases and V 1 base, and 10 bases lay outside the gene matches. Per the germline V gene, CDR1 is MGHRA and CDR2 is YSYEKL. The CDR3, as DNA: TGCGCCAGCAGCCAAGTCCTTCGGGACAGGGGATCCGATACGCAGTATTTT. This codes for CASSQVLRDRGSDTQYF.